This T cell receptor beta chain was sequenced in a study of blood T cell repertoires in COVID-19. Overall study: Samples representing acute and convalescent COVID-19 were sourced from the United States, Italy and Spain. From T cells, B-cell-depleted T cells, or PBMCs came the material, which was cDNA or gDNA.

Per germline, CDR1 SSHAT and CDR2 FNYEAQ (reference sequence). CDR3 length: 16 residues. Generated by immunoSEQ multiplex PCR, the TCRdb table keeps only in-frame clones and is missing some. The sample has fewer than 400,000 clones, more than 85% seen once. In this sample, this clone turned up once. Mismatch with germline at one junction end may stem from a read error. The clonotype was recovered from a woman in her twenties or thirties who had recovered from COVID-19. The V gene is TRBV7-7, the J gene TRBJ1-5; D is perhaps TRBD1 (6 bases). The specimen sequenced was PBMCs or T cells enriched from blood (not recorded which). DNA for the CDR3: TGTGCTAGCAGCCCCGCTAGGGGGGGAAACGATCAGCCCCAGCATTTT. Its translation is CASSPARGGNDQPQHF. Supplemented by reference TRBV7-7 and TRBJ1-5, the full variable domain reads GAGVSQSPRYKVTKRGQDVTLRCDPISSHATLYWYQQALGQGPEFLTYFNYEAQPDKSGLPSDRFSAERPEGSISTLTIQRTEQRDSAMYRCASSPARGGNDQPQHFGDGTRLSIL.